A selection of T cell receptor beta chains follows, all from one sample in a study of T cell changes during pregnancy in multiple sclerosis. Using immunoSEQ multiplex PCR, the repertoire was profiled, and TCRdb retains in-frame clones only, with some absent. The table has about 74,000 clones, just under 95% seen once; the top ten hold over 3.5%. The sequenced sample was peripheral blood, obtained after pregnancy. These receptors originate from a female donor in good health, enrolled as a control in a pregnancy study. CDR3s include the opening cysteine and the closing phenylalanine or tryptophan. A D gene is named only where the DNA matches it firmly. Clone size is not always given. Where it is, it says once, few, many or a class for expanded clones.

j_gene	d_gene	abundance	v_gene	CDR3nt	CDR3aa
TRBJ1-4	.	.	TRBV7-6	TGTGCCAGCAAACCCGGAACTAATGAAAAACTGTTTTTT	CASKPGTNEKLFF
TRBJ2-7	TRBD2	.	TRBV7-7	TGTGCTAGCAGCAAAGGACTAGCGGGAGGCTACGAGCAGTACTTC	CASSKGLAGGYEQYF
TRBJ1-2	.	.	TRBV1	TGCACCAGCAGCCGAAAGGCGGGACAGGACGATGGCTACACCTTC	CTSSRKAGQDDGYTF
TRBJ2-3	TRBD2	.	TRBV7-9	TGTGCCAGCAGCTTAGCGCCTCTAGCGGGAGTTGCAGATACGCAGTATTTT	CASSLAPLAGVADTQYF
TRBJ2-7	.	.	TRBV28	TGTGCCAGCATTGATACAGGGAACTACGAGCAGTACTTC	CASIDTGNYEQYF
TRBJ1-1	.	.	TRBV7-9	TGTGCCAGCAAGTCCGGGAACACTGAAGCTTTCTTT	CASKSGNTEAFF
TRBJ2-1	.	.	TRBV18	TGTGCCAGCTCAACGACAGGCTACTACAATGAGCAGTTCTTC	CASSTTGYYNEQFF
TRBJ2-7	.	few	TRBV28	TGTGCCAGCAGTCCCCACTACGAGCAGTACTTC	CASSPHYEQYF
TRBJ1-1	TRBD1	.	TRBV10-3	TGTGCCATCAGTGGTGAGACAGGGGTGAACACTGAAGCTTTCTTT	CAISGETGVNTEAFF
TRBJ2-7	TRBD1	.	TRBV6-1	TGTGCCACAATTCCGGGACAGGGTTCATCCTACGAGCAGTACTTC	CATIPGQGSSYEQYF
TRBJ2-1	.	.	TRBV5-5	TGTGCCAGCAGCTTGGTTCTGGCCCTAGGTTCCTCCTACAATGAGCAGTTCTTC	CASSLVLALGSSYNEQFF
TRBJ2-1	TRBD2	.	TRBV7-2	TGTGCCAGCAGCTTACCTAGCGGCTATGAGCAGTTCTTC	CASSLPSGYEQFF
TRBJ1-6	TRBD1	.	TRBV9	TGTGCCAGCAGCGTAAACCGGGACAGGGGTAATTCACCCCTCCACTTT	CASSVNRDRGNSPLHF
TRBJ2-7	TRBD2	.	TRBV28	TGTGCCAGCACCCAAGGGGTAGCGGGAGGGCGAAGCTCCTACGAGCAGTACTTC	CASTQGVAGGRSSYEQYF
TRBJ1-1	TRBD1	.	TRBV4-3	TGCGCCAGCAGCACGCAGGGGGGCACTGAAGCTTTCTTT	CASSTQGGTEAFF
TRBJ2-7	TRBD2	.	TRBV6-1	TGTGCCAGCAGTGAAGAGTACGGGGCTAGCGGAGCCTACGAGCAGTACTTC	CASSEEYGASGAYEQYF
TRBJ2-5	.	.	TRBV4-1	TGCGCCAGCAGCCACGTCAGAGGATTACAAGAGACCCAGTACTTC	CASSHVRGLQETQYF
TRBJ2-5	.	.	TRBV6-5	TGTGCCAGCAGACGGGAAGAGACCCAGTACTTC	CASRREETQYF
TRBJ2-3	TRBD2	.	TRBV9	TGTGCCAGCAGCGCCCACCCGGGAGGGGGAACAGATACGCAGTATTTT	CASSAHPGGGTDTQYF
TRBJ2-7	TRBD1	.	TRBV5-1	TGCGCCAGCAGCCCGGCCGGGACAGCCTCCTACGAGCAGTACTTC	CASSPAGTASYEQYF
TRBJ2-1	TRBD2	once	TRBV7-2	TGTGCCAGCAGCTTAGTCGGGACTAGCGGGAATGAGCAGTTCTTC	CASSLVGTSGNEQFF
TRBJ1-5	.	.	TRBV6-1	TGTGCCAGCAGTGTACAGGACAGTTTCCAGCCCCAGCATTTT	CASSVQDSFQPQHF
TRBJ2-6	TRBD1	once	TRBV7-9	TGTGCCAGCAGCTTATACCGGGACAGCCATCGGTCTGGGGCCAACGTCCTGACTTTC	CASSLYRDSHRSGANVLTF
TRBJ1-2	TRBD1	.	TRBV25-1	TGTGCCAGCACCACAGGGGCCCACGGCTACACCTTC	CASTTGAHGYTF
TRBJ2-1	TRBD2	.	TRBV5-6	TGTGCCAGCAGCTTGCTGGGGGGGGACAATGAGCAGTTCTTC	CASSLLGGDNEQFF
TRBJ2-7	TRBD2	.	TRBV29-1	TGCAGCGTTGTGGGGGGGGTAGGACCAAGCCTCACCTACGAGCAGTACTTC	CSVVGGVGPSLTYEQYF
TRBJ2-7	TRBD1	.	TRBV6-5	TGTGCCAGCAGGAACGAGGGACAGACCAGCTACGAGCAGTACTTC	CASRNEGQTSYEQYF
TRBJ2-3	TRBD2	.	TRBV4-1	TGCGCCAGCAGCCTCGGGACTAGCGGGGGTACAGATACGCAGTATTTT	CASSLGTSGGTDTQYF
TRBJ2-1	.	.	TRBV10-3	TGTGCCAGCACTGGGGAGAGTGGCAATGAGCAGTTCTTC	CASTGESGNEQFF
TRBJ2-7	TRBD2	once	TRBV4-2	TGTGCCAGCAGCCAATGGGGCTCTAGCGGTCCTAACGAGCAGTACTTC	CASSQWGSSGPNEQYF
TRBJ2-5	.	.	TRBV20-1	TGCAGTGCTAGCGACCAAGAGACCCAGTACTTC	CSASDQETQYF
TRBJ2-7	TRBD2	.	TRBV4-2	TGTGCCAGCAGCCAAGATGAAGCGGGGGGGCGAAGTAGGGAGCAGTACTTC	CASSQDEAGGRSREQYF
TRBJ1-3	.	.	TRBV4-1	TGCGCCAGCAGCCAAGTACTTCTTCACTCTGGAAACACCATATATTTT	CASSQVLLHSGNTIYF
TRBJ2-3	.	.	TRBV28	TGTGCCAGCAGTTTAAGGGGTACAGATACGCAGTATTTT	CASSLRGTDTQYF
TRBJ2-3	TRBD2	.	TRBV28	TGTGCCAGCAGTTTAACAGCGGGGGGGCCAGATACGCAGTATTTT	CASSLTAGGPDTQYF
TRBJ2-1	TRBD2	.	TRBV9	TGTGCCAGCAGCCCCCCAACCGGGACTAGCGGCTCCTACAATGAGCAGTTCTTC	CASSPPTGTSGSYNEQFF
TRBJ2-1	.	.	TRBV2	TGTGCCAGCATTGAGGAAAGAATTAGCGGTCCCTACAATGAGCAGTTCTTC	CASIEERISGPYNEQFF
TRBJ1-1	.	.	TRBV7-9	TGTGCCAGCAGTCCCCCCATGAACACTGAAGCTTTCTTT	CASSPPMNTEAFF
TRBJ2-7	.	.	TRBV10-2	TGCGCCAGCAGAGGAGGCATAGGCTACTACGAGCAGTACTTC	CASRGGIGYYEQYF
TRBJ1-3	.	.	TRBV28	TGTGCCAGCAGTTTCCAGGGGCAGTTGGACACCATATATTTT	CASSFQGQLDTIYF
TRBJ1-2	.	.	TRBV27	TGTGCCAGCAGCACGACAGGATATGGCTACACCTTC	CASSTTGYGYTF
TRBJ2-5	.	.	TRBV10-3	TGTGCCATCAGTGAAACAGAATCCGAGACCCAGTACTTC	CAISETESETQYF
TRBJ2-3	.	.	TRBV9	TGTGCCAGCAGCTCCTTCACAGATACGCAGTATTTT	CASSSFTDTQYF
TRBJ1-5	.	few	TRBV9	TGTGCCAGCTCCCCCGGAGGCAATCAGCCCCAGCATTTT	CASSPGGNQPQHF
TRBJ2-7	.	.	TRBV11-3	TGTGCCAGCAGCTTGAGACAGACTAGCTCCTACGAGCAGTACTTC	CASSLRQTSSYEQYF
TRBJ2-1	.	.	TRBV27	TGTGCCAGCAGGTCAGGGGCTCTTAGCTCCTACAATGAGCAGTTCTTC	CASRSGALSSYNEQFF
TRBJ1-1	.	.	TRBV6-5	TGTGCCAGCAGTTACTATGGAGTCGGAGCTTTCTTT	CASSYYGVGAFF
TRBJ1-2	.	.	TRBV6-6	TGTGCCAGCAGGCCCGGGGGGCAGGACTACACCTTC	CASRPGGQDYTF
TRBJ2-7	TRBD1	.	TRBV6-5	TGTGCCAGCAGACCGGGACAGGGGCGTCTATGGGACTTC	CASRPGQGRLWDF
TRBJ2-3	TRBD2	.	TRBV4-2	TGTGCCAGCAGCGCCCGGGGGGGCCCCCTAGATACGCAGTATTTT	CASSARGGPLDTQYF
TRBJ1-5	TRBD1	.	TRBV29-1	TGCAGCGTTGAAGATACCGGACAGGGGCCCCTCAATCAGCCCCAGCATTTT	CSVEDTGQGPLNQPQHF
TRBJ2-3	TRBD2	.	TRBV7-2	TGTGCCAGCTTTGCCCCGGGACTAGCGGGAGGGCCGGGGGCAGATACGCAGTATTTT	CASFAPGLAGGPGADTQYF
TRBJ1-6	.	few	TRBV2	TGTGCCGGGCGACAGGAAAGTTGGGCCCTCCACTTT	CAGRQESWALHF
TRBJ2-1	.	.	TRBV11-2	TGTGCCAGCAGCCCCTTGGGAGTCTACAATGAGCAGTTCTTC	CASSPLGVYNEQFF
TRBJ2-5	TRBD2	.	TRBV13	TGTGCCAGCAGCTTTGGGACTAGCGGAGAGACCCAGTACTTC	CASSFGTSGETQYF
TRBJ2-1	TRBD2	.	TRBV4-3	TGCGCCAGCAGACACAGCGGGAGTGGCAATGAGCAGTTCTTC	CASRHSGSGNEQFF
TRBJ2-7	.	once	TRBV7-2	TGTGCCAGCAGCCAGCCCGCGGGCGAGCAGTACTTC	CASSQPAGEQYF
TRBJ2-5	TRBD2	.	TRBV5-5	TGTGCCAGCAGCCAACTAGCGGGGGGGCCAAAGACCCAGTACTTC	CASSQLAGGPKTQYF
TRBJ2-1	.	.	TRBV5-1	TGCGCCAGCAGCCCTGGGGCGGAGAATGAGCAGTTCTTC	CASSPGAENEQFF
TRBJ1-2	TRBD1	.	TRBV18	TGTGCCAGCTCACTCCGGGACAGGGGGGACTATGGCTACACCTTC	CASSLRDRGDYGYTF